This T cell receptor beta chain was retrieved from a study of PD-1 blockade in classical Hodgkin lymphoma. Findings of the study overall: In newly diagnosed patients, baseline TCR diversity was reportedly below that of healthy donors. Newly diagnosed patients had diversity similar to the baseline diversity of complete responders. Significant TCR diversity gains by C4D1 occurred in CD4+ but not CD8+ cells.

Sequencing was performed with immunoSEQ multiplex PCR; in TCRdb, only in-frame clones are kept and a portion is missing. The data show approximately 41,000 clones, 60% to 75% seen once. CDR1 LGHNA and CDR2 YSLEER come from the germline V gene. V shed 4 bases and J 5 bases; nucleotides not matched to a gene: 5. The CDR3 sequence is 15 residues long. About this clone: Its antigen is not identified.

This sample's time point: cycle 4 day 1 (C4D1), after 6 weeks of nivolumab. After autologous stem cell transplantation all patients relapsed, and prior brentuximab vedotin exposure differed between cohorts. The patients, who had relapsed/refractory classical Hodgkin lymphoma, achieved best responses of complete response, partial response or progressive disease. This specimen consisted of peripheral blood mononuclear cells (PBMCs), obtained before the fourth cycle of nivolumab. This TCR was sampled from a human donor with classical Hodgkin lymphoma. The J gene is TRBJ2-1, the V gene TRBV4-3; 10 bases match TRBD2. The CDR3 loop reads CASSRGSGGDNEQFF. The CDR3 DNA reads TGCGCCAGCAGCCGGGGGAGCGGGGGGGACAATGAGCAGTTCTTC.